Shown below are 2 T cell receptor beta chains from a single sample sequenced in a study of cytomegalovirus exposure and HLA in healthy donors. Produced via immunoSEQ multiplex PCR; TCRdb's table is partial and in-frame only. The sample comprises about 150,000 clones, around 80% of which are singletons, and roughly 27% rests with the top ten. Sequences were obtained from PBMCs. Source of these receptors: a man aged 25 to 45 in good health and CMV-seropositive.

This chain joins TRBV18 and TRBJ2-2; D may be TRBD2 (5 bases). The germline V gene has CDR1 KGHSH and CDR2 LQKENI. This CDR3 has 16 residues. V lost 6 bases and J 1 base, leaving 15 bases between the germline ends. Here the CDR3 reads CASSRLLEGNTGELFF. The CDR3 nucleotides are TGTGCCAGCTCGCGATTGTTAGAGGGGAACACCGGGGAGCTGTTTTTT.

The V gene is TRBV18, the J gene TRBJ2-3; 8 bases match TRBD1. This CDR3 is built from 14 residues. From germline, CDR1 is KGHSH and CDR2 LQKENI. Trimming cost V 5 bases and J 3 bases; bases outside gene matches: 4. The CDR3 loop is CASSNRDRTDTQYF. DNA of the CDR3: TGTGCCAGCTCAAATCGGGACAGGACAGATACGCAGTATTTT.